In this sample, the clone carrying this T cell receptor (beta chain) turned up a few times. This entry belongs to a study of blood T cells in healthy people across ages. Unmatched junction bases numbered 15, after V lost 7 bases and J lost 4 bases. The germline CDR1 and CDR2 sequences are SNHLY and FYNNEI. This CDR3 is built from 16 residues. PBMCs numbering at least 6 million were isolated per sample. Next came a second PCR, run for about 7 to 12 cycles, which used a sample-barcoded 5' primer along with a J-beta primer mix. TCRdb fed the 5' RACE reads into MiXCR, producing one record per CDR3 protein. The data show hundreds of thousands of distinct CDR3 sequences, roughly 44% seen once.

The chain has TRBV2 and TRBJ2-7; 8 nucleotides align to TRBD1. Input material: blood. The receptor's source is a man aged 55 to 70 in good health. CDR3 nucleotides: TGTGCCAGCACCGGCTCTGGACAGGGCCATGGGTACGAGCAGTACTTC. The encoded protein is CASTGSGQGHGYEQYF.